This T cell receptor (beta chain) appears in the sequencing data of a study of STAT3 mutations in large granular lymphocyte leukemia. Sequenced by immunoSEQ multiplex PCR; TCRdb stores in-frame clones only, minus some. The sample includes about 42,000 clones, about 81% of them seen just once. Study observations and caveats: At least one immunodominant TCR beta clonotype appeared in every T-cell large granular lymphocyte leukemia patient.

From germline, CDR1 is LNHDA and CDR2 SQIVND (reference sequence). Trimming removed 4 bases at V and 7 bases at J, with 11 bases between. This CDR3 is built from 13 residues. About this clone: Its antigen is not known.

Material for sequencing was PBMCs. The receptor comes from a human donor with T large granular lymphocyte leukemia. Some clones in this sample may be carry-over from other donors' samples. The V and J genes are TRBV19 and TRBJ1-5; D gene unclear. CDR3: CASSTEREQPQHF. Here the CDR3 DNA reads TGTGCCAGTAGTACTGAAAGGGAACAGCCCCAGCATTTT.